The clone carrying this TCR beta chain occurred a few times. Its target is not known. The sample is drawn from a study of cytomegalovirus exposure and HLA in healthy donors. Study observations and caveats: A later look showed TCR association rates differing by HLA locus, highest for DRB1 and lowest for HLA-C. There were reportedly fewer N-insertions in an Asian-associated ancestry cluster than the approximately 700-donor mean, in a later analysis. Exclusion applied to some V segments, including TRBV6-2 and TRBV6-3, as they were indistinguishable.

CDR3 length: 13 amino acids. V lost 6 bases and J lost 0, with 8 bases in between. In germline, CDR1 is MDHEN, CDR2 SYDVKM. PCR used 60 Vbeta primers and 13 Jbeta primers. Libraries were prepared by immunoSEQ multiplex PCR; TCRdb keeps only in-frame clonotypes and omits some of them. Among approximately 110,000 clones listed, roughly 71% were seen once. Sequenced: PBMCs. The receptor's source is a man aged 35-49 years in good health and CMV-seropositive. This sequence joins TRBV28 and TRBJ1-1; D is undetermined. The CDR3 sequence: CASRYILNTEAFF. CDR3 nucleotide sequence: TGTGCCAGCAGGTATATATTGAACACTGAAGCTTTCTTT.